Listed below are T cell receptor beta chains from one sample, sequenced in a study of identical twins. In TCRdb, the 5' RACE reads were re-called with MiXCR into one record per CDR3 protein. Of fewer than 500,000 distinct CDR3 sequences in the sample, approximately 15% were seen once. These data are also associated with another study on yellow fever vaccine responses in identical twins.

Sequencing was performed on CD4+ T cells sorted from blood. Receptors were obtained from a young woman in good health. Both conserved end residues are part of each CDR3. D genes are given only for firm matches. Clone size is not always given. Where it is, it says once, few, many or a class for expanded clones.

>TRBD2|TRBV24-1|TRBJ2-3|many
CATSDPQRGGYTQYF
TGTGCCACCAGTGACCCTCAGCGGGGTGGATATACGCAGTATTTT
>TRBD1|TRBV7-2|TRBJ2-1|-
CASSTDRGSLNEQFF
TGTGCCAGCAGCACCGACAGGGGGAGTCTCAATGAGCAGTTCTTC
>TRBD1|TRBV7-8|TRBJ1-1|few
CASSLRRQGAAFF
TGTGCCAGCAGCTTAAGACGACAGGGAGCCGCTTTCTTT
>-|TRBV20-1|TRBJ2-1|few
CSPDGYYNEQFF
TGCAGCCCGGACGGCTACTACAATGAGCAGTTCTTC
>-|TRBV18|TRBJ2-6|few
CASSPLRDPSLSGANVLTF
TGTGCCAGCTCACCACTCAGGGATCCATCTCTCTCTGGGGCCAACGTCCTGACTTTC
>-|TRBV6-2/TRBV6-3|TRBJ2-3|many
CASSYERTDTQYF
TGTGCCAGCAGTTATGAGAGAACAGATACGCAGTATTTT
>TRBD2|TRBV20-1|TRBJ2-1|-
CSARDTTSGRRYEQFF
TGCAGTGCTAGAGATACAACTAGCGGGAGAAGGTATGAGCAGTTCTTC
>TRBD2|TRBV3-1|TRBJ2-7|-
CASSQTSGSYEQYF
TGTGCCAGCAGCCAAACTAGCGGTTCCTACGAGCAGTACTTC
>-|TRBV20-1|TRBJ2-5|few
CSARDFRLQETQYF
TGCAGTGCTAGAGATTTTCGGCTCCAAGAGACCCAGTACTTC
>TRBD1|TRBV20-1|TRBJ2-2|-
CSARAPDRKLGELFF
TGCAGTGCTAGAGCACCGGACAGGAAGCTCGGGGAGCTGTTTTTT
>-|TRBV28|TRBJ1-5|many
CASRLRDQPQHF
TGTGCCAGCAGGTTGAGGGATCAGCCCCAGCATTTT
>-|TRBV12-3/TRBV12-4|TRBJ2-5|-
CASTLADAGTQYF
TGTGCCAGCACCTTGGCTGACGCGGGGACCCAGTACTTC
>-|TRBV10-3|TRBJ2-3|-
CAISESSGKTQYF
TGTGCCATCAGTGAGTCTTCAGGGAAAACGCAGTATTTT
>TRBD1|TRBV11-2|TRBJ2-1|-
CASSFAGTGGPYNEQFF
TGTGCCAGCAGCTTCGCCGGGACAGGGGGTCCCTACAATGAGCAGTTCTTC
>-|TRBV4-1|TRBJ2-2|few
CASSQDRVNTGELFF
TGCGCCAGCAGCCAAGACAGGGTGAACACCGGGGAGCTGTTTTTT
>-|TRBV5-6|TRBJ2-3|many
CASSLELEVAQYF
TGTGCCAGCAGCTTGGAGTTGGAGGTTGCGCAGTATTTT
>TRBD1|TRBV14|TRBJ2-1|once
CASSTRQGSRSYNEQFF
TGTGCCAGCAGCACACGACAGGGGTCTCGCTCCTACAATGAGCAGTTCTTC
>TRBD2|TRBV9|TRBJ2-1|many
CASSVVLAGGYNEQFF
TGTGCCAGCAGCGTAGTATTGGCGGGAGGCTACAATGAGCAGTTCTTC
>-|TRBV7-9|TRBJ2-3|-
CASSLLGRGRTDTQYF
TGTGCCAGCAGCTTACTCGGCAGGGGCCGCACAGATACGCAGTATTTT
>-|TRBV6-5|TRBJ2-5|-
CASSSLTAETQYF
TGTGCCAGCAGTTCCCTCACCGCGGAGACCCAGTACTTC
>TRBD2|TRBV20-1|TRBJ2-5|many
CSSTSGGNQETQYF
TGCAGTTCGACTAGCGGGGGGAACCAAGAGACCCAGTACTTC
>-|TRBV2|TRBJ2-7|-
CASVAGGASSYEQYF
TGTGCCAGCGTGGCGGGCGGGGCGAGCTCCTACGAGCAGTACTTC
>-|TRBV7-2|TRBJ2-5|many
CASSLFGMTTGETQYF
TGTGCCAGCAGCTTATTCGGGATGACGACTGGAGAGACCCAGTACTTC
>-|TRBV5-1|TRBJ2-3|-
CASSLGPGDTQYF
TGCGCCAGCAGCTTGGGACCGGGGGATACGCAGTATTTT
>-|TRBV6-5|TRBJ2-3|few
CASSYGGPDTQYF
TGTGCCAGCAGTTACGGGGGACCGGATACGCAGTATTTT
>-|TRBV6-1|TRBJ2-7|few
CASSQSGYGEQYF
TGTGCCAGCAGTCAATCCGGGTACGGCGAGCAGTACTTC
>TRBD2|TRBV20-1|TRBJ2-3|-
CSARPLAGRADTQYF
TGCAGTGCTAGGCCCCTAGCGGGGAGGGCAGATACGCAGTATTTT